Following are 24 T cell receptor beta chains from one sample sequenced in a study of identical twins. In TCRdb, the 5' RACE reads were re-called with MiXCR into one record per CDR3 protein. The sample has 450,000 to 650,000 distinct CDR3 sequences, 9% to 10% seen once; the top ten hold approximately 3.2%. The same sample was also studied in work on yellow fever vaccine responses in identical twins.

Sequenced material: PBMCs. These receptors all stem from a woman aged 18 to 35 in good health.

This clonotype was counted ten times or more. This chain connects TRBV6-2 or TRBV6-3 to TRBJ2-7; D gene uncertain. The CDR3 has 13 amino acids. Trimming removed 2 bases at V and 5 bases at J, with 10 bases between. Germline CDR1 reads MNHEY; CDR2 reads SVGEGT. CDR3 sequence reads: CASSYQLSHEQYF. DNA of the CDR3: TGTGCCAGCAGTTACCAACTATCTCACGAGCAGTACTTC.

This clonotype was recorded many times. This chain uses TRBV27 with TRBJ2-5; TRBD2 aligns across 9 bases. CDR1 is MNHEY and CDR2 is SMNVEV in the germline V gene (reference sequence). This CDR3 is built from 15 residues. J was trimmed by 5 bases and V by 3 bases; bases with no gene match: 7. This chain's CDR3 is CASSFMREGVETQYF. CDR3 DNA sequence: TGTGCCAGCAGTTTCATGCGGGAGGGCGTGGAGACCCAGTACTTC.

V and J are TRBV6-5 and TRBJ2-1, with D perhaps assigned TRBD1 or TRBD2 (5 bases each). V lost 3 bases and J lost 10, with 16 bases in between. This CDR3 is 14 amino acids long. CDR1 and CDR2 (germline): MNHEY, SVGAGI. CDR3 sequence (DNA): TGTGCCAGCAGTTATTGGGGTATAGGGGAGGAGCAGTTCTTC. It is translated as CASSYWGIGEEQFF.

This clonotype has at least ten counts. This chain links TRBV20-1 with TRBJ2-7, with 9 bases identical to TRBD1. Germline CDR1 and CDR2: DFQATT and SNEGSKA (reference sequence). Unmatched junction bases numbered 8, after V lost 5 bases and J lost 6 bases. The CDR3 totals 13 residues. Written as DNA, the CDR3 is TGCAGTGCTCGGACAGGGGCCTTCTCCGAGCAGTACTTC. Protein product: CSARTGAFSEQYF.

V usage is TRBV7-8 and J usage is TRBJ2-7; 12 bases are shared with TRBD1. This CDR3 has 18 amino acids. Germline CDR1 is SGHVS and CDR2 is FQNEAQ. J was trimmed by 4 bases and V by 5 bases; bases with no gene match: 15. CDR3 region: CASSKRWGTGGAGYEQYF. The CDR3 DNA is TGTGCCAGCAGCAAGCGGTGGGGGACAGGGGGCGCGGGGTACGAGCAGTACTTC.

Only a few counts were recorded for this clonotype. This sequence joins TRBV7-9 and TRBJ1-1; a weak D match, TRBD1 (5 bases). This CDR3 comprises 14 residues. Germline CDR1 SEHNR, CDR2 FQNEAQ (reference sequence). Deletions cut 7 bases from V and 0 bases from J, with 12 bases between. The CDR3 coding sequence is TGTGCCAGCATCCTGGGGGGGTTGAACACTGAAGCTTTCTTT. This sequence encodes CASILGGLNTEAFF.

The chain couples TRBV6-2 or TRBV6-3 to TRBJ2-1; a possible D gene is TRBD2 (6 bases). CDR3 length equals 14 residues. Germline lookup yields CDR1 MNHEY and CDR2 SVGEGT. Trimming stripped 5 bases from V and 9 bases from J, with 17 bases between. CDR3 region: CASSTRRAGGEQFF. In DNA, the CDR3 is TGTGCCAGCAGTACCCGACGGGCCGGGGGTGAGCAGTTCTTC.

This clonotype was seen only a few times. The junction and the germline gene differ at one end; a read error may be behind it. The rearrangement joins TRBV25-1 to TRBJ2-2; 7 nucleotides agree with TRBD2. The germline CDR1 and CDR2 sequences are MGHDK and SYGVNS. The CDR3 loop spans 17 amino acids. CDR3 sequence: CASSESGLVTNTGELFF. The CDR3, as DNA: TGTGCCAGCAGTGAATCCGGACTAGTAACGAATACCGGGGAGCTGTTTTTT.

This clonotype has a handful of counts. The V call is TRBV12-3 or TRBV12-4, the J call TRBJ2-3; 8 bases match TRBD2. This CDR3 is 16 amino acids long. Trimming cost V 6 bases and J 3 bases; bases outside gene matches: 11. The CDR3 bases are TGTGCCAGCAGATCCAACCGGGGGGGTTGGACAGATACGCAGTATTTT. Translation: CASRSNRGGWTDTQYF.

There are many counts of this clonotype. The V gene is TRBV29-1, the J gene TRBJ2-2, with a possible D match to TRBD1 (5 bases). This CDR3 comprises 14 residues. The germline V and J ends were trimmed by 4 bases and 1 base, with 10 bases remaining between them. The V gene's germline CDR1 is SQVTM and CDR2 ANQGSEA. The CDR3 loop is CSVGPTGNTGELFF. Here the CDR3 DNA reads TGCAGCGTTGGACCCACAGGGAACACCGGGGAGCTGTTTTTT.

This sequence joins TRBV20-1 and TRBJ2-5; 8 bases are shared with TRBD2. The trim removed 5 bases at V and 2 bases at J, leaving 13 bases unmatched. Germline values: CDR1 DFQATT, CDR2 SNEGSKA (reference sequence). The CDR3 is made up of 16 amino acids. CDR3 region: CSASWLAGLEQETQYF. The DNA of the CDR3 is TGCAGTGCTTCATGGTTAGCGGGGCTAGAACAAGAGACCCAGTACTTC.

This clonotype was seen only a few times. The chain carries TRBV30 and TRBJ2-3; no clear D. The CDR3 extends over 12 amino acids. The V end was cut by 1 base, the J end by 2 bases, with 4 bases between. Per the germline V gene, CDR1 is GTSNPN and CDR2 is SVGIG (reference sequence). CDR3 in amino acids: CAWSGYTDTQYF. The CDR3 bases are TGTGCCTGGAGTGGATACACAGATACGCAGTATTTT.

The chain employs TRBV15 and TRBJ2-5; D gene unclear. This CDR3 spans 15 amino acids. From germline, CDR1 is LNHNV and CDR2 YYDKDF (reference sequence). Trimming pared 0 bases from V and 2 bases from J, leaving 10 bases between. The DNA for the CDR3 is TGTGCCACCAGCAGAGAATTTAACAGTCAAGAGACCCAGTACTTC. It yields the protein CATSREFNSQETQYF.

As regards this clonotype: Since the CDR3 does not end with the conserved phenylalanine or tryptophan, this likely comes from a read error. The chain has TRBV7-6 and TRBJ2-7, with TRBD1 matching 7 bases. V shed 4 bases, J shed 5 bases, and the junction held 11 bases outside the gene matches. The CDR3 is 15 residues long. The germline gives CDR1 SGHVS, CDR2 FNYEAQ. The CDR3 nucleotides read TGTGCCAGCAGCTCTCAGTCGGGACAGAACCACGAGCAGTACTTA. Amino acid sequence: CASSSQSGQNHEQYL.

This clonotype showed up many times. The chain carries TRBV5-1 and TRBJ1-2; no definite D call. This CDR3 contains 13 residues. The germline V gene encodes CDR1 SGHRS and CDR2 YFSETQ. The ends were cut back, 0 bases at V and 3 bases at J, with 6 bases in the middle. The chain's CDR3 is CASSLGHDYGYTF. The CDR3 nucleotides read TGCGCCAGCAGCTTGGGACACGACTATGGCTACACCTTC.

The rearrangement links TRBV18 to TRBJ2-3; 7 bases line up with TRBD1. The CDR3 is 15 residues long. J gave up 0 bases and V 1 base, and 1 base lay outside the gene matches. CDR1 is KGHSH, CDR2 LQKENI, per germline. Written as DNA, the CDR3 is TGTGCCAGCTCACCACAACAGGGGAGCACAGATACGCAGTATTTT. Amino acid sequence: CASSPQQGSTDTQYF.

This clonotype has only a few counts. The rearrangement links TRBV6-4 to TRBJ2-3, with D possibly being TRBD2 (5 bases). Germline lookup yields CDR1 MRHNA and CDR2 SNTAGT. Trimming stripped 7 bases from V and 0 bases from J, with 11 bases between. CDR3 length equals 14 residues. CDR3 loop: CASKGAASTDTQYF. The CDR3 coding sequence is TGTGCCAGCAAGGGAGCGGCTAGCACAGATACGCAGTATTTT.

The V call is TRBV6-5, the J call TRBJ2-7; TRBD1 might be the D (5 bases). Deletions cut 1 base from V and 4 bases from J, with 20 bases between. This CDR3 spans 17 amino acids. The V gene's germline CDR1 is MNHEY and CDR2 SVGAGI. CDR3 bases: TGTGCCAGCAGTTACTTACCAAATCAGGGATCGGAGTACGAGCAGTACTTC. The encoded protein is CASSYLPNQGSEYEQYF.

This clonotype was seen at least ten times. The genes are TRBV20-1 and TRBJ2-3, with D possibly being TRBD1 (6 bases). The germline V gene encodes CDR1 DFQATT and CDR2 SNEGSKA (reference sequence). With 0 bases removed from V and 4 bases from J, the gap between germline ends came to 14 bases. The CDR3 spans 15 residues. CDR3 nucleotide sequence: TGCAGTGCTAGAGATATACAGGGTACGGCAGATACGCAGTATTTT. Its protein product is CSARDIQGTADTQYF.

This chain links TRBV18 with TRBJ2-7, with D maybe TRBD2 (6 bases). The CDR3 length is 14 residues. Germline V gene sequence: CDR1 KGHSH, CDR2 LQKENI. Trimming shortened V by 3 bases and J by 4 bases, and 13 bases separated the two germline ends. In DNA form, the CDR3 reads TGTGCCAGCTCACCGAGGCGGGGTGGATACGAGCAGTACTTC. Translating it yields CASSPRRGGYEQYF.

This rearrangement joins TRBV7-2 to TRBJ2-7; D call uncertain. Germline V gene data show CDR1 as SGHTA and CDR2 as FQGNSA. Trimming removed 1 base at V and 6 bases at J, with 10 bases between. This CDR3 region has 13 residues. CDR3 bases: TGTGCCAGCAGCTTAGGAATAGTAGGCGAGCAGTACTTC. This sequence encodes CASSLGIVGEQYF.

The chain uses TRBV28 and TRBJ1-5; D not resolved. The CDR3 has 13 residues. Germline V lookup: CDR1 MDHEN, CDR2 SYDVKM. V was pared by 3 bases and J by 6 bases, with 9 bases between. The CDR3 DNA sequence: TGTGCCAGCAGTTTCGCATTATCTCAGCCCCAGCATTTT. Its translation: CASSFALSQPQHF.

This chain links TRBV5-1 with TRBJ2-2; 9 nucleotides match TRBD1. J gave up 4 bases and V 0 bases, and 7 bases lay outside the gene matches. The germline CDR1 and CDR2 sequences are SGHRS and YFSETQ. The CDR3 extends over 17 amino acids. CDR3 region: CASSLGLGQGFTGELFF. Written as DNA, the CDR3 is TGCGCCAGCAGCTTGGGTTTGGGACAGGGATTCACCGGGGAGCTGTTTTTT.

This clonotype was seen a few times. One end of the junction varies from germline; a read error may be responsible. This chain connects TRBV3-1 to TRBJ2-5, with unresolved D. The germline V gene has CDR1 LGHDT and CDR2 YNNKEL (reference sequence). The CDR3 covers 11 residues. This CDR3 reads CASSQVHWTLF. CDR3 nucleotide sequence: TGTGCCAGCAGCCAAGTTCATTGGACGCTCTTC.